The following is a TCR beta chain sequence with its context. In blood CD8+ and CD4+ T cells, TCR beta underwent sequencing. In Susac syndrome patients, recently defined diagnostic criteria for definite or probable disease were met. Both CD4+ and CD8+ T cells were negatively isolated, and TEMRA cells underwent FACS enrichment. The record originates from a study of CD8 T cells in Susac syndrome. Reverse transcription of roughly 0.5 to 1 ug RNA was performed with random hexamers. In TCRdb, the immunoSEQ multiplex PCR reads were re-called with MiXCR into one record per CDR3 protein. The sample holds some 150,000 distinct CDR3 sequences; 85% to 95% are singletons and the top ten take 0.16%. J gave up 10 bases and V 3 bases, and 18 bases lay outside the gene matches. Per the germline V gene, CDR1 is DFQATT and CDR2 is SNEGSKA (reference sequence). The CDR3 contains 17 residues.

The chain is built from TRBV20-1 and TRBJ2-1, with 10 bases that match TRBD2. The receptor comes from a human donor with Susac syndrome. Material for sequencing was CD4+ T cells from PBMCs. DNA of the CDR3: TGCAGTGCTAGGGAGATGAGGGGACTAGCGTTTCGCCCAGAGCAGTTCTTC. Translating gives CSAREMRGLAFRPEQFF.